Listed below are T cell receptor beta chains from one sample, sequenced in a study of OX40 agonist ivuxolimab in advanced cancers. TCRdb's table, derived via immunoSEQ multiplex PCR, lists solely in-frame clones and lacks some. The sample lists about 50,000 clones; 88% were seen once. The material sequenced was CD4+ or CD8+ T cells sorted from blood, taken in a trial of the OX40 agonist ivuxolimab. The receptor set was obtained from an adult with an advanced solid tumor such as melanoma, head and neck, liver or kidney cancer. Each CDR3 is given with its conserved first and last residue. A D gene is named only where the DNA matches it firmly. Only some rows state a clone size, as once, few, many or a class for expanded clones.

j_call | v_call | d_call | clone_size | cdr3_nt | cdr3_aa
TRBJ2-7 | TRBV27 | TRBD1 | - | TGTGCCAGCAGTTCATTTAGACAGGGGAGCTACGAGCAGTACTTC | CASSSFRQGSYEQYF
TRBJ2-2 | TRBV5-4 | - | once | TGTGCCAGCAGCTTGGGAGACAGCAACACCGGGGAGCTGTTTTTT | CASSLGDSNTGELFF
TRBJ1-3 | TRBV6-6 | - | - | TGTGCCAGCAGTTCGGACCCTGAGGGAAACACCATATATTTT | CASSSDPEGNTIYF
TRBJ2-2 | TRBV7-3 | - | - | TGTGCCAGCAGCTTACAAGGGACTCCAATCACCGGGGAGCTGTTTTTT | CASSLQGTPITGELFF
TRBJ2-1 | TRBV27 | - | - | TGTGCCAGCAACCTCATAGGGGCGCGCTACAATGAGCAGTTCTTC | CASNLIGARYNEQFF
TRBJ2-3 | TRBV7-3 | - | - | TGTGCCAGCAGGTCCGGAGATACGCAGTATTTT | CASRSGDTQYF
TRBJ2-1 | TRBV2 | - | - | TGTGCCAGCAGTTTTGGGACTTATGACAATGAGCAGTTCTTC | CASSFGTYDNEQFF
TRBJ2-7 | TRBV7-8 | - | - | TGTGCCAGCAGCTTAGTAAGCGGCCCCTCCGAACAGTACTTC | CASSLVSGPSEQYF
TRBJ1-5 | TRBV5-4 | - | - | TGTGCCAGCAGCTTGGGAGGCACTACGAGGGGACAGCCCCAGCATTTT | CASSLGGTTRGQPQHF
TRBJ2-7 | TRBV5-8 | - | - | TGTGCCAGCAGCTCCCCCCAGGGTCGCGGCGAGCAGTACTTC | CASSSPQGRGEQYF
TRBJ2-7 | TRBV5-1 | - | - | TGCGCCAGCAGCTTGGCCAGGGGAGTTTACGAGCAGTACTTC | CASSLARGVYEQYF
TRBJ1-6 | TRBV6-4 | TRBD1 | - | TGTGCCAGCAGTGAGACAGGGGGAGGGACACCCCTCCACTTT | CASSETGGGTPLHF
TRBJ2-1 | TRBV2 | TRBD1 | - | TGTGCCAGCAGTTACGACAGGGGGGGGTTCAATGAGCAGTTCTTC | CASSYDRGGFNEQFF
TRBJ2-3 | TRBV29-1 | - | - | TGCGGGATCAGCGGAGATACGCAGTATTTT | CGISGDTQYF
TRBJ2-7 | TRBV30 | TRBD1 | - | TGTGCCTGGAGGTTTGGACAGGGGGCCCGTGAGCAGTACTTC | CAWRFGQGAREQYF